One sample yielded the 11 T cell receptor beta chains listed below, sequenced in a study of beta chain features in type 1 diabetes (dated by TCRdb to the late 2010s). The library was produced with the immunoSEQ multiplex PCR assay. The High Capacity cDNA Reverse Transcription Kit was used to reverse transcribe all of the isolated RNA, meaning that expressed TCRB transcripts were what got sequenced. TCRdb took over this immuneACCESS table, retaining in-frame rearrangements with V and J assigned. Such tables are incomplete; in checked studies, under half of the missing clones stem from an unresolved V gene, and the remainder is unexplained. A total of around 200,000 clones appear in this sample, about 13% of them only once. Together, the top ten hold 0.62% of the sample. The specimen was central memory CD4+ T cells from blood. Receptors were obtained from a woman aged 18-35 years in good health.

The chain recombines TRBV11-3 with TRBJ2-7, with 12 bases aligning to TRBD2. The CDR3 has 14 residues. CDR1 and CDR2 from the germline V gene are SGHNT and YENEEA. Trimming removed 4 bases from V and 5 bases from J; junction bases left unmatched: 3. CDR3 in amino acids: CASSSTSGSNEQYF. CDR3 DNA sequence: TGTGCCAGCAGCTCGACTAGCGGGAGCAACGAGCAGTACTTC.

This clone was seen at least ten times. Other DNA sequences from this sample encode an identical CDR3 as well. This chain connects TRBV2 to TRBJ1-2; D uncertain. Germline V gene lookup returns CDR1 SNHLY and CDR2 FYNNEI. V was trimmed by 4 bases and J by 3 bases, leaving 3 bases between them. There are 11 residues in the CDR3. This chain's CDR3 is CASSGHYGYTF. Here the CDR3 DNA reads TGTGCCAGCAGTGGGCACTATGGCTACACCTTC. The full variable domain, rest sourced from reference TRBV2 and TRBJ1-2, is EPEVTQTPSHQVTQMGQEVILRCVPISNHLYFYWYRQILGQKVEFLVSFYNNEISEKSEIFDDQFSVERPDGSNFTLKIRSTKLEDSAMYFCASSGHYGYTFGSGTRLTVV.

This chain uses TRBV5-1 with TRBJ2-5; D perhaps matches TRBD2 (6 bases). Germline CDR1 reads SGHRS; CDR2 reads YFSETQ. Trimming removed 0 bases at V and 2 bases at J, with 11 bases between. The CDR3 extends over 15 amino acids. The CDR3 DNA sequence: TGCGCCAGCAGCTTGGAAGGCCGGGGGCAAGAGACCCAGTACTTC. This codes for CASSLEGRGQETQYF.

This clone was seen a few times. V is TRBV7-3 and J is TRBJ2-1, with D possibly TRBD1 on 6 matching bases. This CDR3 has 15 residues. CDR1 is SGHTA and CDR2 is FQGTGA in the germline V gene. V was trimmed by 4 bases and J by 9 bases, leaving 19 bases between them. CDR3 loop: CASSSQGRLNAEQFF. The CDR3 DNA is TGTGCCAGCAGCTCACAGGGAAGGCTCAACGCTGAGCAGTTCTTC.

J is TRBJ2-7 and V is TRBV28; D is ambiguous. The CDR3 is made up of 14 amino acids. The germline CDR1 and CDR2 sequences are MDHEN and SYDVKM. V lost 4 bases and J 2 bases, leaving 12 bases between the germline ends. The CDR3 sequence: CASSSYLAPYEQYF. In nucleotides, the CDR3 is TGTGCCAGCAGTTCTTACCTGGCCCCCTACGAGCAGTACTTC.

In this sample, this clone turned up many times. The gene calls are TRBV14 and TRBJ2-1, with 11 bases fitting TRBD2. Germline V CDR1 and CDR2: SGHDN, FVKESK. The junction had 6 bases not matched to a gene; V was cut back by 4 bases and J by 7 bases. This CDR3 spans 15 amino acids. The DNA of the CDR3 is TGTGCCAGCAGCCTCTTTAGCGGGAGGGGGAATGAGCAGTTCTTC. The encoded protein is CASSLFSGRGNEQFF.

This rearrangement joins TRBV9 to TRBJ2-7, with 10 nucleotides matching TRBD1. J lost 3 bases, V lost 0 bases, and 3 bases had no gene match. Germline values: CDR1 SGDLS, CDR2 YYNGEE. This CDR3 comprises 15 residues. CDR3 residues: CASSVGGQGVYEQYF. CDR3 nucleotides: TGTGCCAGCAGCGTAGGTGGACAGGGGGTCTACGAGCAGTACTTC.

J is TRBJ1-1 and V is TRBV7-3, with D maybe TRBD1 (6 bases). Trimming left V 1 base short and J 5 bases short, with 11 bases between. The CDR3 has 14 residues. Germline V gene data show CDR1 as SGHTA and CDR2 as FQGTGA. The DNA for the CDR3 is TGTGCCAGCAGCTTAAAGAGGGGGGGGACTGAAGCTTTCTTT. Translation: CASSLKRGGTEAFF.

This clone has only a few counts. The chain employs TRBV7-7 and TRBJ2-1; tentative D call: TRBD1 (6 bases). The germline V and J ends were trimmed by 5 bases and 8 bases, with 13 bases remaining between them. The germline CDR1 and CDR2 sequences are SSHAT and FNYEAQ (reference sequence). This CDR3 has 13 amino acids. CDR3 DNA: TGTGCCAGCAGCCGACAGGTGGGCGATGAGCAGTTCTTC. This codes for CASSRQVGDEQFF.

This clone was detected only a few times. The CDR3 DNA reads as TGCGCCAGCAGCTTTACTAGCGGGAGCGAGCAGTACTTC. Translation gives CASSFTSGSEQYF. The chain carries TRBV5-1 and TRBJ2-7; the match to TRBD2 covers 11 bases. The trim removed 2 bases at V and 6 bases at J, leaving 1 base unmatched. The CDR3 has 13 amino acids. The germline gives CDR1 SGHRS, CDR2 YFSETQ.

This clone was found a few times. This chain connects TRBV19 to TRBJ2-7; D unclear. V was pared by 3 bases and J by 4 bases, with 4 bases between. Looked up from germline, CDR1 is LNHDA and CDR2 is SQIVND (reference sequence). The CDR3 spans 11 residues. The CDR3 loop is CASSIRYEQYF. As DNA, the CDR3 is TGTGCCAGTAGTATTCGGTACGAGCAGTACTTC.